These 6 T cell receptor beta chains were all obtained from the same sample, sequenced in a study of blood T cells in healthy people across ages. Alongside a J-beta primer mix, a sample-barcoded 5' primer served in a second PCR lasting roughly 7 to 11 cycles. One entry per CDR3 protein, called by TCRdb with MiXCR from the 5' RACE reads. The repertoire includes roughly 1,100,000 distinct CDR3 sequences, less than 25% of them detected once, and around 0.75% sits in the top ten. This sample also belongs to another study, concerning T cells of mothers and their children.

Sequences were obtained from blood. Every receptor here comes from a girl aged 2 to 9 in good health.

The chain couples TRBV7-3 to TRBJ2-6; D ambiguous. Germline CDR1 and CDR2: SGHTA and FQGTGA. This CDR3 contains 16 residues. Trimming shortened V by 5 bases and J by 0 bases, and 11 bases separated the two germline ends. In DNA, the CDR3 is TGTGCCAGCAGCCAGCCGTGGGGCTCTGGGGCCAACGTCCTGACTTTC. Translation gives CASSQPWGSGANVLTF.

The chain couples TRBV12-3 or TRBV12-4 to TRBJ2-1; no definite D call. V shed 6 bases and J shed 2 bases, with 14 bases lying between them. CDR3 length: 15 residues. The CDR3 spells CASSPLAPAYNEQFF. For the CDR3, the DNA is TGTGCCAGCAGCCCTCTTGCCCCTGCCTACAATGAGCAGTTCTTC.

The chain employs TRBV6-1 and TRBJ2-1; 8 nucleotides align to TRBD1. Per germline, CDR1 MNHNS and CDR2 SASEGT. Trimming removed 1 base from V and 5 bases from J; junction bases left unmatched: 19. The CDR3 is 20 residues long. Here the CDR3 DNA reads TGTGCCAGCAGTGAAGGAGAGGACCGGACAGGGAAGGTTGGGGACAATGAGCAGTTCTTC. It translates to CASSEGEDRTGKVGDNEQFF.

This clonotype was recorded at least ten times. V is TRBV7-3 and J is TRBJ2-1; 13 bases align to TRBD2. The junction had 3 bases not matched to a gene; V was cut back by 6 bases and J by 4 bases. Germline V CDR1 and CDR2: SGHTA, FQGTGA. The CDR3 covers 15 residues. CDR3 sequence reads: CASSLLAGGYNEQFF. DNA of the CDR3: TGTGCCAGCAGTTTACTAGCGGGAGGGTACAATGAGCAGTTCTTC.

The genes are TRBV7-6 and TRBJ2-3, with TRBD2 matching over 12 bases. The V gene end was trimmed by 5 bases and the J gene end by 5 bases; junction bases not matched to a gene: 11. This CDR3 has 17 residues. The V gene's germline CDR1 is SGHVS and CDR2 FNYEAQ. Written as DNA, the CDR3 is TGTGCCAGCAGCCCGGCCTCTAGCGGGGGGGCTGGAGATACGCAGTATTTT. It translates to CASSPASSGGAGDTQYF.

The CDR3 reads CASSWIPGAILSYEQYF. CDR3 DNA: TGCGCCAGCAGCTGGATCCCCGGGGCCATCCTTTCCTACGAGCAGTACTTC. This chain links TRBV5-1 with TRBJ2-7; possibly TRBD1 or TRBD2 for D (5 bases each). This CDR3 is 17 amino acids long. Germline CDR1 SGHRS, CDR2 YFSETQ. V was trimmed by 3 bases and J by 1 base, leaving 20 bases between them.